Here is one T cell receptor (beta chain) with its context. This clonotype has ten or more counts. Which antigen it targets is not known. The sample holds no much larger clone one base away, and base qualities are not on file. The TCR beta CDR3 regions were amplified from the RNA transcripts. The TCR CDR3 was subjected to a first round of RT-PCR using the HTBI primer set and the Qiagen OneStep RT-PCR kit. The libraries were constructed in a second round of multiplex PCR and then size-selected and purified. Libraries were sequenced paired-end with 100 bp reads on an Illumina HiSeq2000. The paper's data handling went like this. Raw data were processed with SOAPnuke, discarding reads with adapters, uncalled bases, mean Phred below 15, or no exact constant-primer or identifier match. High-quality paired reads were merged with COPE v1.2.5, and unique nucleotide sequences were defined as clonotypes. Clonotypes were aligned to IMGT TRBV, TRBD and TRBJ reference segments using MiTCR v1.1. Only V-J combinations with frequency above 0.0001, covering approximately 99% of repertoires, were analysed. The TCS score was defined as the ratio of F50 (clonal expansion) to E x V (chaos), calculated using BLOSUM62-based TCRdist between CDR3 peptides within each V-J. Welch's t-statistics and random forest reduced roughly 530 V-J features to 13, which were used in a naive Bayes classifier (R e1071). TCRdb reworked the public reads: Q25 trimming with fastp, MiXCR clone assembly, productive beta chains retained. Each entry is one CDR3 protein sequence, shown with its most common DNA and genes. TCRdb assigned the V and J calls; the authors' analysis was not used. The sample table lists approximately 600,000 distinct CDR3 sequences, around 21% of them with a count of one. Of the sample, over 30% falls within the top ten clones.

Ophthalmopathy patients had moderately to severely active disease, with a Clinical Activity Score of 3 or more, a NOSPECS grade of 4 or more, and a disease duration of less than 3 months. Any patient with an uncontrolled infection, another autoimmune disease, pregnancy or lactation was excluded. Diagnoses were established on the basis of clinical symptoms, serum thyroxine and TRAb, thyroid ultrasound, and orbital computed tomography. Ficoll-Paque density gradient centrifugation was used to isolate PBMCs from about 9.4 ml of fresh peripheral blood. Total RNA was extracted with Trizol reagent, and quality was checked on an Agilent 2100 Bioanalyzer. The record originates from a study of T cells in Graves' hyperthyroidism and ophthalmopathy (dated by TCRdb to the late 2010s). Turning to the overall study: Peripheral blood was sampled at the time of initial diagnosis, prior to any treatment. A discovery cohort of approximately 97 patients, approximately 45 with Graves' ophthalmopathy and 55 to 60 with stable Graves' hyperthyroidism, was used to find distinguishing TCR V-J signatures. Prospective prediction of ophthalmopathy was tested in an independent validation cohort consisting of about 19 hyperthyroidism patients and 15 or so patients who later progressed to ophthalmopathy. The 100 or so discovery patients were randomly split 7:3 into training and test sets. In about 6 Graves' hyperthyroidism patients, the study also compared T-cell repertoires from thyroid tissue with T-cell repertoires from blood. Following sampling, methimazole starting at 30 mg daily was given to hyperthyroidism patients, and high-dose intravenous methylprednisolone was given to ophthalmopathy patients. According to the paper, TCR Vbeta CDR3 sequencing was carried out on approximately 140 peripheral blood samples, which came from fewer than 50 ophthalmopathy, 75 or so hyperthyroidism and around 17 progressor patients.

V is cut by 5 bases and J by 0 bases, and the space between the germline ends is 11 bases. From a lookup of the germline V gene, CDR1 and CDR2 are SGHVS and FNYEAQ. The CDR3, cysteine through phenylalanine, is 14 amino acids long. Only the CDR3 portion is preserved as DNA: 42 bases, with reading frame beginning at the first base. Study-level results and caveats: Most expanded thyroid clonotypes (frequency above 0.001) were also detected in blood, suggesting blood repertoires may reflect thyroid immune responses. A 13 V-J signature model separated ophthalmopathy from stable hyperthyroidism, with about 90% sensitivity and 81.08% specificity in cross-validation and 80%/75% in testing. No statistical method was used to set the sample size in advance, and investigators knew the group allocation. In validation, the model predicted progression to ophthalmopathy a median of approximately 6.3 months before onset, with roughly 70% sensitivity and almost 75% specificity.

The receptor comes from a man aged 25-40 years with Graves' ophthalmopathy. Sequencing used blood. This chain is built from TRBV7-6 and TRBJ2-7, and the D gene may be TRBD1, 6 bases matching. The CDR3: CASSPRQASYEQYF. The DNA sequence follows: TGTGCCAGCAGCCCCCGACAGGCCTCCTACGAGCAGTACTTC.